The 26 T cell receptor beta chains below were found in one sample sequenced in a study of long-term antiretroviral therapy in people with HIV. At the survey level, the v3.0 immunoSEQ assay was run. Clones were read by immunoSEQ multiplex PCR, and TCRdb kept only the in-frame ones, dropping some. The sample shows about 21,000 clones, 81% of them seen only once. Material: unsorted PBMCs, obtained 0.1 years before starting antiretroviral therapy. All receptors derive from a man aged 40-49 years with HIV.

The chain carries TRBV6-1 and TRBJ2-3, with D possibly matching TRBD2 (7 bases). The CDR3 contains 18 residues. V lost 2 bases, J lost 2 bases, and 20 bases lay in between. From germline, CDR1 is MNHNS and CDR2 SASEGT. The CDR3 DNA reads TGTGCCAGCAGTGAACCCTTTAAGGGGGGGCCCATCACAGATACGCAGTATTTT. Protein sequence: CASSEPFKGGPITDTQYF.

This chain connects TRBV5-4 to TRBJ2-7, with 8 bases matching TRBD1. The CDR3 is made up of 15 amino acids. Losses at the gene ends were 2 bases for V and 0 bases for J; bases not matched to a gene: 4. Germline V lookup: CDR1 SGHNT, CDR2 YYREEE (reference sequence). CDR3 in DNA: TGTGCCAGCAGCTTTGGGACAGGTGCCTCCTACGAGCAGTACTTC. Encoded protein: CASSFGTGASYEQYF.

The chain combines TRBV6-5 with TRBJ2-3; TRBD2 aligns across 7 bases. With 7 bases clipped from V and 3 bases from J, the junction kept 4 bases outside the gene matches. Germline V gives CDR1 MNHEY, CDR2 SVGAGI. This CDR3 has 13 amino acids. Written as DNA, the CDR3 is TGTGCCAGCATCTCCGGGAGGACAGATACGCAGTATTTT. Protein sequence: CASISGRTDTQYF.

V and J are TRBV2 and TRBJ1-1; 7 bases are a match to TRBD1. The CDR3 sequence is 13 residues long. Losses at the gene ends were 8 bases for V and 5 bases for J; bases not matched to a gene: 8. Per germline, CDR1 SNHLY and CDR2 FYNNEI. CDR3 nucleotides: TGTGCCAGCCAGCCGACAGGGAAGACTGAAGCTTTCTTT. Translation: CASQPTGKTEAFF.

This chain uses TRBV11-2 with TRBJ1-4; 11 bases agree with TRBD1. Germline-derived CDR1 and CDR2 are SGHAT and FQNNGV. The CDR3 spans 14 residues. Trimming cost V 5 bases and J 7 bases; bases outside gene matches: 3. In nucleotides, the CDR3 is TGTGCCAGCAGCCCCGGGACAGGGGGTGAAAAACTGTTTTTT. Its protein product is CASSPGTGGEKLFF. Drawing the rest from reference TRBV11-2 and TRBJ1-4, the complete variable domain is EAGVAQSPRYKIIEKRQSVAFWCNPISGHATLYWYQQILGQGPKLLIQFQNNGVVDDSQLPKDRFSAERLKGVDSTLKIQPAKLEDSAVYLCASSPGTGGEKLFFGSGTQLSVL.

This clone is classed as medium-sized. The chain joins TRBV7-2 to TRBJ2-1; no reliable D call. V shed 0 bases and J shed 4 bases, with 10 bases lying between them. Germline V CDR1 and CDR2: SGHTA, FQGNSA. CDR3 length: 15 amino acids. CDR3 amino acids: CASSLAQSEYNEQFF. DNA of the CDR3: TGTGCCAGCAGCTTAGCACAGAGCGAATACAATGAGCAGTTCTTC.

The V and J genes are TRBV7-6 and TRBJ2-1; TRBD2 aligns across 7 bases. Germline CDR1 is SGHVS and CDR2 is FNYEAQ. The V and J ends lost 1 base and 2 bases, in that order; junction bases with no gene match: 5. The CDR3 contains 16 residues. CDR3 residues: CASSLGPGLTYNEQFF. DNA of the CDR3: TGTGCCAGCAGCTTAGGACCGGGACTAACCTACAATGAGCAGTTCTTC.

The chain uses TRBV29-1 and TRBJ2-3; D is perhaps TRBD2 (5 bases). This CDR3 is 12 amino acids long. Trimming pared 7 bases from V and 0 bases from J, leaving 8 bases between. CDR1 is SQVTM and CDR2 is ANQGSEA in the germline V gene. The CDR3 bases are TGCAGCGCACTAGAAAGCACAGATACGCAGTATTTT. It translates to CSALESTDTQYF.

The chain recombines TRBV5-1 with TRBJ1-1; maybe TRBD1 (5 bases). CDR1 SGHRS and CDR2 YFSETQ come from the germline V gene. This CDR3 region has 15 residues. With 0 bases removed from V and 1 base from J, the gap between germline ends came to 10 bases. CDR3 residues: CASSLDGQGNTEAFF. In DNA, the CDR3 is TGCGCCAGCAGCTTGGACGGCCAGGGGAACACTGAAGCTTTCTTT.

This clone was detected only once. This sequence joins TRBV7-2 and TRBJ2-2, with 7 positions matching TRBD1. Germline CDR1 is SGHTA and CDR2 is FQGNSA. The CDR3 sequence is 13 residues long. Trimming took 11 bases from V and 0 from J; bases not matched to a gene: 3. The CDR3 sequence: CAVGTANTGELFF. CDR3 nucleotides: TGTGCCGTAGGGACAGCGAACACCGGGGAGCTGTTTTTT.

Written as DNA, the CDR3 is TGTGCCAGCTCACCACCTTCTACAGATACGCAGTATTTT. Translation: CASSPPSTDTQYF. The chain couples TRBV18 to TRBJ2-3; no definite D call. Trimming removed 0 bases at V and 3 bases at J, with 4 bases between. Germline CDR1 and CDR2: KGHSH and LQKENI. This CDR3 contains 13 residues.

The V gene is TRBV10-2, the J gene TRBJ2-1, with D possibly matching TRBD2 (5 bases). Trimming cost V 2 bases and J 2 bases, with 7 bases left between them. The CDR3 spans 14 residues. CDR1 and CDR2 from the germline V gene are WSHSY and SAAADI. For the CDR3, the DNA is TGCGCCAGCAGTGAGGGACTTCCCTACAATGAGCAGTTCTTC. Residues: CASSEGLPYNEQFF.

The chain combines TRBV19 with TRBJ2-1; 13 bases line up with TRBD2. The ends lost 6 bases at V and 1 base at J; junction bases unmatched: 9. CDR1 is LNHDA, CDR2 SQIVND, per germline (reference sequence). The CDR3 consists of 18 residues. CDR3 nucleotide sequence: TGTGCCAGTAGCCGAGGACTAGCGGGAGTCGTATCCTACAATGAGCAGTTCTTC. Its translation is CASSRGLAGVVSYNEQFF.

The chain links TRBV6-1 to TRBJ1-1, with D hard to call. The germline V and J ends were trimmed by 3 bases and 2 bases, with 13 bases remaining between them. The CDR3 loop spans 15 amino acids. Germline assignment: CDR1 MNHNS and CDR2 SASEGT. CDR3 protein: CASSEFSLLNTEAFF. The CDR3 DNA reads TGTGCCAGCAGTGAGTTCAGCCTACTCAACACTGAAGCTTTCTTT.

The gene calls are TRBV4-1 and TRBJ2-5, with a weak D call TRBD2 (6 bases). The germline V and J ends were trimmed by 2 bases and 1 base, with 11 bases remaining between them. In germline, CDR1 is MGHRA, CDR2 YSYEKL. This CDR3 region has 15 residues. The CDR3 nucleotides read TGCGCCAGCAGCCAAAGTGGACTATCCCAAGAGACCCAGTACTTC. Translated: CASSQSGLSQETQYF.

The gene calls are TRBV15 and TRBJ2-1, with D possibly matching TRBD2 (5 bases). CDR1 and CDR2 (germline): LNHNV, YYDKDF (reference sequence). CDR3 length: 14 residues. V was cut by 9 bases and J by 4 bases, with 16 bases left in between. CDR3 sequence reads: CATSPWERYNEQFF. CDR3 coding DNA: TGTGCCACGTCACCCTGGGAGAGGTACAATGAGCAGTTCTTC.

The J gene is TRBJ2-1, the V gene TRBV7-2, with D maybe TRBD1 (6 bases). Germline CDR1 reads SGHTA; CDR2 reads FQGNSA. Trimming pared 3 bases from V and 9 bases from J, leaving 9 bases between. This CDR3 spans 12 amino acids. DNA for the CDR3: TGTGCCAGCAGCTTCACAGGGATTGAGCAGTTCTTC. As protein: CASSFTGIEQFF.

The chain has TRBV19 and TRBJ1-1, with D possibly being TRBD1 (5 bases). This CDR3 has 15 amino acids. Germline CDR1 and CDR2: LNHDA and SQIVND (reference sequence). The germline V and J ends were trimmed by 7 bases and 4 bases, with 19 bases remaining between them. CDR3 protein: CASTLGRGLSTEAFF. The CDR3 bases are TGTGCCAGTACCCTAGGGAGGGGATTGAGCACTGAAGCTTTCTTT.

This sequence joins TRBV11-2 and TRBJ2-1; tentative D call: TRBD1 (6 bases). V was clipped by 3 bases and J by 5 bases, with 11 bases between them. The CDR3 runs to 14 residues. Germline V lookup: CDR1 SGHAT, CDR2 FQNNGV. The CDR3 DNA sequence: TGTGCCAGCAGCTTCTCGGCAGGGGACAATGAGCAGTTCTTC. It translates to CASSFSAGDNEQFF. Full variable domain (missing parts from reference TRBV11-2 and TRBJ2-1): EAGVAQSPRYKIIEKRQSVAFWCNPISGHATLYWYQQILGQGPKLLIQFQNNGVVDDSQLPKDRFSAERLKGVDSTLKIQPAKLEDSAVYLCASSFSAGDNEQFFGPGTRLTVL.

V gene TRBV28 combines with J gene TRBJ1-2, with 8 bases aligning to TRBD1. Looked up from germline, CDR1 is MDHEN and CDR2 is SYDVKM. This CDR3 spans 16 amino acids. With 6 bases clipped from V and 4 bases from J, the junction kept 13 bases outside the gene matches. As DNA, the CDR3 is TGTGCCAGCAGCCCCCTTCCGACAGGGGAGACCTATGGCTACACCTTC. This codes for CASSPLPTGETYGYTF.

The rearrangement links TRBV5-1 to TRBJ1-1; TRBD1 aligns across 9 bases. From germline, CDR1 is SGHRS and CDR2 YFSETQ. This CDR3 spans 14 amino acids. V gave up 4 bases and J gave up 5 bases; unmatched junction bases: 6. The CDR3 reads CASSPWTGDTEAFF. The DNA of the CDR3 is TGCGCCAGCAGCCCTTGGACAGGGGATACTGAAGCTTTCTTT.

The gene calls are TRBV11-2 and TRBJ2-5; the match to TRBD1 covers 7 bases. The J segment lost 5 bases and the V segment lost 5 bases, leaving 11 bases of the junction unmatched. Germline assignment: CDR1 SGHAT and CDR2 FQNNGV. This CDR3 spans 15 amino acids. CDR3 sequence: CASSPGQGEYETQYF. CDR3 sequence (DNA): TGTGCCAGCAGCCCCGGGCAGGGGGAGTACGAGACCCAGTACTTC. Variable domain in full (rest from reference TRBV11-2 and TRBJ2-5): EAGVAQSPRYKIIEKRQSVAFWCNPISGHATLYWYQQILGQGPKLLIQFQNNGVVDDSQLPKDRFSAERLKGVDSTLKIQPAKLEDSAVYLCASSPGQGEYETQYFGPGTRLLVL.

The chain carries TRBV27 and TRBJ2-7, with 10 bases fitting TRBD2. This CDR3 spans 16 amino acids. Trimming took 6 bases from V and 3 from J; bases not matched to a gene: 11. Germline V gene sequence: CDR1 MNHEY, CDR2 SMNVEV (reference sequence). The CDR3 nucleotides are TGTGCCAGCAGCTCTCATTCAAGCGGGAGGGGCTACGAGCAGTACTTC. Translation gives CASSSHSSGRGYEQYF.

The CDR3 sequence is CASSPAARRETQYF. CDR3 nucleotide sequence: TGTGCCAGCAGCCCCGCGGCCCGCCGAGAGACCCAGTACTTC. The chain uses TRBV7-2 and TRBJ2-5; D is uncertain. Deletions cut 5 bases from V and 4 bases from J, with 14 bases between. Germline V gene sequence: CDR1 SGHTA, CDR2 FQGNSA. This CDR3 comprises 14 residues.

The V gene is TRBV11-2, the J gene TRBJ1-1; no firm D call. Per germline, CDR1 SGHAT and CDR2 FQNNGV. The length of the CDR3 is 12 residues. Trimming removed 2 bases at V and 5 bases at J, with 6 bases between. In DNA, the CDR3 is TGTGCCAGCAGCTTAATCGGGACTGAAGCTTTCTTT. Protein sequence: CASSLIGTEAFF.

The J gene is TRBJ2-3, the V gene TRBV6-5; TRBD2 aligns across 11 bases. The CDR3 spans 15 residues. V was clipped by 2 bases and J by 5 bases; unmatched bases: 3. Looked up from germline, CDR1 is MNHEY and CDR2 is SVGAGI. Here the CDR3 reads CASSYASGGRDTQYF. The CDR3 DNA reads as TGTGCCAGCAGTTACGCTAGCGGGGGGCGAGATACGCAGTATTTT.